One sample yielded the 9 T cell receptor beta chains listed below, sequenced in a study of OX40 agonist ivuxolimab in advanced cancers. Produced via immunoSEQ multiplex PCR; TCRdb's table is partial and in-frame only. This sample has around 55,000 clones, with roughly 86% found just once. Sequencing used CD4+ or CD8+ T cells sorted from blood, obtained in a trial of the OX40 agonist ivuxolimab. The origin of the receptors is an adult with an advanced solid tumor such as melanoma, head and neck, liver or kidney cancer.

This clone was counted between two and nine times. The chain employs TRBV14 and TRBJ1-1; the match to TRBD1 covers 7 bases. V shed 2 bases, J shed 7 bases, and the junction held 4 bases outside the gene matches. The CDR3 spans 13 residues. From germline, CDR1 is SGHDN and CDR2 FVKESK. The CDR3 region has the DNA TGTGCCAGCAGCCAACAGGGGGGTGGTGAAGCTTTCTTT. Amino acids: CASSQQGGGEAFF.

The V call is TRBV5-4, the J call TRBJ1-1, with TRBD1 as a possible D gene (5 bases). The V end was cut by 4 bases, the J end by 2 bases, with 12 bases between. The CDR3 runs to 14 residues. Germline V lookup: CDR1 SGHNT, CDR2 YYREEE (reference sequence). The CDR3 is CASSKKGFNTEAFF. CDR3 DNA: TGTGCCAGCAGCAAAAAGGGGTTTAACACTGAAGCTTTCTTT.

Only a few counts were recorded for this clone. The chain has TRBV6-1 and TRBJ2-1; D might be TRBD1 or TRBD2, each matching 5 bases. With 4 bases removed from V and 3 bases from J, the gap between germline ends came to 10 bases. From germline, CDR1 is MNHNS and CDR2 SASEGT. The CDR3 has 14 residues. Here the CDR3 DNA reads TGTGCCAGCAGTGTGGGGACGGACTACAATGAGCAGTTCTTC. Amino acids: CASSVGTDYNEQFF.

V usage is TRBV19 and J usage is TRBJ2-1; D is possibly TRBD1 or TRBD2 (5 bases each). From germline, CDR1 is LNHDA and CDR2 SQIVND (reference sequence). There are 14 residues in the CDR3. The CDR3 sequence is CATNRDPTRNEQFF. The CDR3 DNA reads as TGTGCTACAAACCGGGACCCCACACGGAATGAGCAGTTCTTC.

This chain connects TRBV6-5 to TRBJ2-7, with D unresolved. V was pared by 0 bases and J by 0 bases, with 12 bases between. This CDR3 is 16 amino acids long. Germline V gene data show CDR1 as MNHEY and CDR2 as SVGAGI. The CDR3 region is CASSYSSTGNSYEQYF. The CDR3 DNA sequence: TGTGCCAGCAGTTACTCGAGTACGGGTAACTCCTACGAGCAGTACTTC.

J is TRBJ2-7 and V is TRBV2; tentative D call: TRBD1 (5 bases). Trimming shortened V by 3 bases and J by 3 bases, and 9 bases separated the two germline ends. Germline V gene lookup returns CDR1 SNHLY and CDR2 FYNNEI. The CDR3 runs 13 residues. This CDR3 reads CASSDGQGYEQYF. Written as DNA, the CDR3 is TGTGCCAGCAGTGATGGCCAGGGCTACGAGCAGTACTTC.

A single count supports this clone. The rearrangement uses TRBV27 and TRBJ2-1; 12 nucleotides agree with TRBD1. After removal of 4 bases from V and 7 bases from J, the junction contained 5 bases not matched to a gene. This CDR3 contains 15 residues. Germline values: CDR1 MNHEY, CDR2 SMNVEV (reference sequence). CDR3 amino acids: CASSSGTGGWNEQFF. The CDR3 region has the DNA TGTGCCAGCAGTTCCGGGACAGGGGGCTGGAATGAGCAGTTCTTC.

A few counts support this clone. CDR3 sequence (DNA): TGTGCCAGCTCGATGAGGGGCGTAGGGAACACTGAAGCTTTCTTT. Translated, it gives CASSMRGVGNTEAFF. The chain carries TRBV18 and TRBJ1-1, with a possible D match to TRBD1 (5 bases). Per germline, CDR1 KGHSH and CDR2 LQKENI. The ends were cut back, 6 bases at V and 1 base at J, with 15 bases in the middle. The CDR3 is made up of 15 amino acids.

This sequence joins TRBV10-2 and TRBJ1-2; no clear D. V was shortened by 0 bases and J by 8 bases, with 19 bases between the two germline ends. CDR1 is WSHSY, CDR2 SAAADI, per germline. This CDR3 has 16 residues. CDR3 nucleotide sequence: TGCGCCAGCAGTGAGTCCCCTTGGCCCGGCACGGGAGGCTACACCTTC. The encoded protein is CASSESPWPGTGGYTF.